This is a list of T cell receptor beta chains from one sample in a study of CD4 T cells in relation to SARS-CoV-2 and coronaviruses. TCRdb's copy holds only in-frame clones and misses some; the assay was immunoSEQ multiplex PCR. The repertoire holds about 37,000 clones, approximately 83% seen once, with 3.1% in the top ten. Sequencing was done on a sample of memory CD4+ T cells from PBMCs. The receptor source for this set is an adult with COVID-19. Each CDR3 is given with its conserved first and last residue. D genes are given only for firm matches. Expanded clones get a size class; other rows say once, few or many, or leave the size out.

CDR3aa,CDR3nt,d_gene,j_gene,abundance,v_gene
CASRTGDNSPLHF,TGTGCCAGCAGAACGGGAGATAATTCACCCCTCCACTTT,.,TRBJ1-6,.,TRBV27
CASSVNPDSTYEQYF,TGTGCCAGCAGCGTAAACCCGGACAGTACCTACGAGCAGTACTTC,.,TRBJ2-7,once,TRBV9
CASTRLAGVQTGELFF,TGTGCCAGCACCAGACTAGCGGGAGTTCAAACCGGGGAGCTGTTTTTT,TRBD2,TRBJ2-2,.,TRBV7-6
CASSLELAGPPWETQYF,TGTGCCAGCAGCTTGGAACTAGCGGGACCCCCTTGGGAGACCCAGTACTTC,TRBD2,TRBJ2-5,once,TRBV5-6
CSATDRGNTEAFF,TGCAGCGCGACGGACAGGGGGAACACTGAAGCTTTCTTT,TRBD1,TRBJ1-1,.,TRBV29-1
CASSLGLAGNNEQFF,TGCGCCAGCAGCTTGGGGCTAGCGGGGAACAATGAGCAGTTCTTC,TRBD2,TRBJ2-1,.,TRBV5-1
CASSVGTTGELFF,TGTGCCAGCAGCGTAGGGACCACCGGGGAGCTGTTTTTT,.,TRBJ2-2,.,TRBV9
CASSTPGRAGNEQFF,TGTGCCAGTAGTACTCCAGGGAGGGCCGGTAATGAGCAGTTCTTC,TRBD2,TRBJ2-1,.,TRBV19
CATSASGRASFYNEQFF,TGTGCCACCAGCGCTAGCGGGAGGGCCAGTTTCTACAATGAGCAGTTCTTC,TRBD2,TRBJ2-1,.,TRBV15
CASRTDSGETQYF,TGTGCCAGCAGAACCGACAGCGGGGAGACCCAGTACTTC,.,TRBJ2-5,.,TRBV6-5
CASSSRLAGGSYNEQFF,TGTGCCAGCAGCTCAAGACTAGCGGGAGGGAGTTACAATGAGCAGTTCTTC,TRBD2,TRBJ2-1,.,TRBV7-2
CASTRGGTEAFF,TGTGCCAGTACCCGAGGGGGGACTGAAGCTTTCTTT,.,TRBJ1-1,.,TRBV19
CASNPTSGAGELFF,TGTGCCAGCAACCCGACTAGCGGCGCCGGGGAGCTGTTTTTT,TRBD2,TRBJ2-2,.,TRBV6-5
CASSVEGGLNEKLFF,TGTGCCAGCAGCGTAGAGGGGGGGTTAAACGAAAAACTGTTTTTT,.,TRBJ1-4,few,TRBV9
CASSPGWITDTQYF,TGCGCCAGCAGCCCCGGATGGATCACAGATACGCAGTATTTT,.,TRBJ2-3,.,TRBV5-1
CASSQEGAASYEQYF,TGCGCCAGCAGCCAAGAGGGGGCCGCCTCCTACGAGCAGTACTTC,.,TRBJ2-7,.,TRBV4-3
CASSLAYRWTDSMAYGYTF,TGTGCCAGCAGCTTAGCGTATCGATGGACAGACTCGATGGCTTATGGCTACACCTTC,.,TRBJ1-2,.,TRBV13
CASTREGRDEQYF,TGTGCCAGCACGCGGGAGGGCAGAGACGAGCAGTACTTC,TRBD2,TRBJ2-7,.,TRBV2
CASSVYPGQSYEQYF,TGTGCCAGCAGCGTCTATCCCGGACAGTCCTACGAGCAGTACTTC,.,TRBJ2-7,.,TRBV11-2
CASSRVPDAFEQYF,TGTGCCAGCAGTCGCGTCCCGGACGCCTTTGAGCAGTACTTC,.,TRBJ2-7,.,TRBV2
CASSLNSGNTIYF,TGTGCCAGCAGTCTCAATTCTGGAAACACCATATATTTT,.,TRBJ1-3,.,TRBV12-3/TRBV12-4
CASSWGTGGTEAFF,TGCGCCAGCAGCTGGGGGACAGGGGGAACTGAAGCTTTCTTT,TRBD1,TRBJ1-1,.,TRBV5-1
CAWSRGLSASSYEQYF,TGTGCCTGGAGTCGAGGCCTTAGCGCTAGCTCCTACGAGCAGTACTTC,.,TRBJ2-7,.,TRBV30
CASSESRGWRPQHF,TGTGCCAGCAGTGAAAGTAGGGGTTGGCGGCCCCAGCATTTT,.,TRBJ1-5,.,TRBV2
CASSFSGLVDEKLFF,TGTGCCAGCAGCTTCTCAGGGCTAGTAGATGAAAAACTGTTTTTT,.,TRBJ1-4,.,TRBV7-9
CASEVGVRGGELFF,TGTGCCAGCGAAGTGGGGGTGAGGGGCGGGGAGCTGTTTTTT,.,TRBJ2-2,.,TRBV19
CASRNPSGGADTEAFF,TGTGCCAGCAGGAATCCCTCGGGGGGAGCGGACACTGAAGCTTTCTTT,.,TRBJ1-1,.,TRBV28
CASSLGRATGELFF,TGTGCCAGCAGCTTAGGGAGGGCTACCGGGGAGCTGTTTTTT,.,TRBJ2-2,few,TRBV7-9
CASSKSGLAGTDTQYF,TGTGCCAGCAGCAAATCGGGACTAGCGGGCACAGATACGCAGTATTTT,.,TRBJ2-3,once,TRBV21-1
CASSVRGRHETQYF,TGTGCCAGCAGCGTCCGCGGGCGTCACGAGACCCAGTACTTC,.,TRBJ2-5,.,TRBV28
CASSQEREYEQYF,TGCGCCAGCAGCCAAGAGCGGGAGTACGAGCAGTACTTC,TRBD2,TRBJ2-7,.,TRBV4-1
CASRVDKNTEAFF,TGTGCCAGCAGAGTGGACAAGAACACTGAAGCTTTCTTT,.,TRBJ1-1,few,TRBV5-5
CASFIQGADEQFF,TGTGCCAGCTTCATACAGGGTGCCGATGAGCAGTTCTTC,.,TRBJ2-1,.,TRBV5-4
CASSLVAGGLKHYEQYF,TGTGCCAGCAGCTTAGTAGCGGGAGGCCTAAAACACTACGAGCAGTACTTC,TRBD2,TRBJ2-7,.,TRBV7-2
CSVLRGTYGYTF,TGCAGCGTCTTAAGGGGAACGTATGGCTACACCTTC,.,TRBJ1-2,.,TRBV29-1
CASSGRLTSYEQYF,TGTGCCAGCAGTGGGAGGCTTACTTCCTACGAGCAGTACTTC,.,TRBJ2-7,few,TRBV6-2/TRBV6-3
CASSQALNTGELFF,TGTGCCAGCAGCCAAGCCCTAAACACCGGGGAGCTGTTTTTT,.,TRBJ2-2,once,TRBV3-1/TRBV3-2